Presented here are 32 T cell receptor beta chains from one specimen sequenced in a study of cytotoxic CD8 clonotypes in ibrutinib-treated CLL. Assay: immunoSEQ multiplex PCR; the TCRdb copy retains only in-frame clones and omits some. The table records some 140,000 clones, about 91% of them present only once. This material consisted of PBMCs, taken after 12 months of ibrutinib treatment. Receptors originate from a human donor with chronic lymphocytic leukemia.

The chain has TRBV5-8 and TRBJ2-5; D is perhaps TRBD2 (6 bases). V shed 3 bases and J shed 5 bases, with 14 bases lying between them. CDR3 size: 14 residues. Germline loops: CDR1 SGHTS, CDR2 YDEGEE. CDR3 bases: TGTGCCAGCAGCTCCGGGACTCTGAGGGAGACCCAGTACTTC. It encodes CASSSGTLRETQYF. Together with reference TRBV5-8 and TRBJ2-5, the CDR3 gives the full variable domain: EAGVTQSPTHLIKTRGQQATLRCSPISGHTSVYWYQQALGLGLQFLLWYDEGEERNRGNFPPRFSGRQFPNYSSELNVNALELEDSALYLCASSSGTLRETQYFGPGTRLLVL.

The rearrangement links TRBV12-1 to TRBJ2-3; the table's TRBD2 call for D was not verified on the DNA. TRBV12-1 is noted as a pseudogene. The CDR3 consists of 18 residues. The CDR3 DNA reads TGTGCCAGCAGCCCCGCCCCGGGAGGGTATTTGGGCACAGATACGCAGTATTTT. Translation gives CASSPAPGGYLGTDTQYF.

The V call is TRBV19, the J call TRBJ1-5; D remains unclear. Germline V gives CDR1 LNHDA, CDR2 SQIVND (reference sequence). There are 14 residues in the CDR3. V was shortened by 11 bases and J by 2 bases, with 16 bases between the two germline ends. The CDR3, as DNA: TGTGCCCATCCGATCGACATGGGCAATCAGCCCCAGCATTTT. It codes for CAHPIDMGNQPQHF.

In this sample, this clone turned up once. In DNA, the CDR3 is TGCGCCAGCAGTGAGGGTAGATCTTCCTACAATGAGCAGTTCTTC. Protein product: CASSEGRSSYNEQFF. The chain carries TRBV10-2 and TRBJ2-1; D remains unclear. The V gene lost 2 bases and the J gene lost 1 base, with 9 bases spanning the gap. This CDR3 contains 15 residues. Germline V gene sequence: CDR1 WSHSY, CDR2 SAAADI.

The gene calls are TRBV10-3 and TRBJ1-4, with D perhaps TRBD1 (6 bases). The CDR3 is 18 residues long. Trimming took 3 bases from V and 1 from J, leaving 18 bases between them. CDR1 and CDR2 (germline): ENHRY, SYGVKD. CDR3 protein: CAISDRGAIGQTNEKLFF. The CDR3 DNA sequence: TGTGCCATCAGTGACCGGGGGGCGATTGGGCAAACTAATGAAAAACTGTTTTTT.

CDR3 nucleotides: TGTGCCACCGACAATTATTCTGGGGCCAACGTCCTGACTTTC. Translating gives CATDNYSGANVLTF. V is TRBV15 and J is TRBJ2-6; no definite D call. Trimming took 8 bases from V and 1 from J, leaving 9 bases between them. The CDR3 extends over 14 amino acids. CDR1 is LNHNV, CDR2 YYDKDF, per germline (reference sequence).

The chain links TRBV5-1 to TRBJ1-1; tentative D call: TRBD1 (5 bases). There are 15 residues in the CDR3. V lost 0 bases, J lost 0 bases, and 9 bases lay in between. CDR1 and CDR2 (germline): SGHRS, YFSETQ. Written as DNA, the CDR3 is TGCGCCAGCAGCTTGGCACCAGGGTTGAACACTGAAGCTTTCTTT. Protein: CASSLAPGLNTEAFF. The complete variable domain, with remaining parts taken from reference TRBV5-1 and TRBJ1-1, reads KAGVTQTPRYLIKTRGQQVTLSCSPISGHRSVSWYQQTPGQGLQFLFEYFSETQRNKGNFPGRFSGRQFSNSRSEMNVSTLELGDSALYLCASSLAPGLNTEAFFGQGTRLTVV.

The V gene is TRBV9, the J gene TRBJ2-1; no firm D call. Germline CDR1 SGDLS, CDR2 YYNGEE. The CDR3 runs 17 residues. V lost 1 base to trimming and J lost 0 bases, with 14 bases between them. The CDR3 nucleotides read TGTGCCAGCAGCGTATCCCCGCGCCCAAGCTCCTACAATGAGCAGTTCTTC. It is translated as CASSVSPRPSSYNEQFF.

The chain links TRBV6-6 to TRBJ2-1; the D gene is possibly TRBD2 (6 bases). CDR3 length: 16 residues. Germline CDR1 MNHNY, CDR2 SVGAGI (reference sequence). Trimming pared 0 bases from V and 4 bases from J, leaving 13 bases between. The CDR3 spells CASSYSSWTIYNEQFF. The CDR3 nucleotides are TGTGCCAGCAGTTACTCGAGCTGGACTATTTACAATGAGCAGTTCTTC.

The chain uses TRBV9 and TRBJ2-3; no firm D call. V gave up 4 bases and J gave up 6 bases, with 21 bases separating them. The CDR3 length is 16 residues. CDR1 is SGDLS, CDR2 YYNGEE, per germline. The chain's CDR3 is CASSTQKNSQWDTQYF. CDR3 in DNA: TGTGCCAGCAGCACCCAAAAGAATTCTCAATGGGATACGCAGTATTTT.

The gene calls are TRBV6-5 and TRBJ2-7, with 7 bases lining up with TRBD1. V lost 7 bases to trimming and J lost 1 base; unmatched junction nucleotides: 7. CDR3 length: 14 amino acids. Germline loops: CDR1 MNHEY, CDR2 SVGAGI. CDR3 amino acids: CASNRGQRSYEQYF. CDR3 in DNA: TGTGCCAGCAATAGGGGACAGAGGTCCTACGAGCAGTACTTC.

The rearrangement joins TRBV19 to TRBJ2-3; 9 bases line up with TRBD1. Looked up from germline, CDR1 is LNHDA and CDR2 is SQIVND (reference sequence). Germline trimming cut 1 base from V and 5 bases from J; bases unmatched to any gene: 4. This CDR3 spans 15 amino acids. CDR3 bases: TGTGCCAGTAGTATAGGGGACAGGGACGGAGATACGCAGTATTTT. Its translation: CASSIGDRDGDTQYF.

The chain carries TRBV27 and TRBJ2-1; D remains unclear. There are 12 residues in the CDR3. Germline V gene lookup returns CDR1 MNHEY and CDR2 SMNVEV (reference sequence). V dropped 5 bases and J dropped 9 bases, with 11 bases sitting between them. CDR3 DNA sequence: TGTGCCAGCAGTGAATCTAGGCGTGAGCAGTTCTTC. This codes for CASSESRREQFF.

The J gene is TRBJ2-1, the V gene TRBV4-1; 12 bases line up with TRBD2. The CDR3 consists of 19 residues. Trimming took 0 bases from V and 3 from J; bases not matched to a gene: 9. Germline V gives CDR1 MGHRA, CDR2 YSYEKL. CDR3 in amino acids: CASSQDRASGRAGYNEQFF. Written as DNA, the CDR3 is TGCGCCAGCAGCCAAGATCGGGCTAGCGGGAGGGCGGGCTACAATGAGCAGTTCTTC.

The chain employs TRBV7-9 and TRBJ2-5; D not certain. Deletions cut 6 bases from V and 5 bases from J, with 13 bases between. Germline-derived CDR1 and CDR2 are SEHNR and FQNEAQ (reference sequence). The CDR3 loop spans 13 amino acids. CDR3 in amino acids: CASSFQASETQYF. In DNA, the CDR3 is TGTGCCAGCAGTTTTCAAGCCTCGGAGACCCAGTACTTC.

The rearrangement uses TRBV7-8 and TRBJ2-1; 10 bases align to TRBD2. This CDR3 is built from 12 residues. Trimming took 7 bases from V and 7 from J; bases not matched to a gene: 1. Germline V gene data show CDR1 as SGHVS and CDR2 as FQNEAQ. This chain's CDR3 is CASNSGRNEQFF. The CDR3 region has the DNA TGTGCCAGCAATAGCGGGAGGAATGAGCAGTTCTTC.

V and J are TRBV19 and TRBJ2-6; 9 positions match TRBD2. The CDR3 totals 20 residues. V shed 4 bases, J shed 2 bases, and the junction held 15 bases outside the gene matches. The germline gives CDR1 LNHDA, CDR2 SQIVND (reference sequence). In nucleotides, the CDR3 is TGTGCCAGTAGTACCGCGGGTGTGCGGGAGGGTCGGACTGGGGCCAACGTCCTGACTTTC. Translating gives CASSTAGVREGRTGANVLTF.

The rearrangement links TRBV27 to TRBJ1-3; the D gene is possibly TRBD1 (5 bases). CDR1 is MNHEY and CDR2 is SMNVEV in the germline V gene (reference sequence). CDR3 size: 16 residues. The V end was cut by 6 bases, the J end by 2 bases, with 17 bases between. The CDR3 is CASSMGLLPPGNTIYF. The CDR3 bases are TGTGCCAGCAGCATGGGGCTCCTCCCCCCTGGAAACACCATATATTTT.

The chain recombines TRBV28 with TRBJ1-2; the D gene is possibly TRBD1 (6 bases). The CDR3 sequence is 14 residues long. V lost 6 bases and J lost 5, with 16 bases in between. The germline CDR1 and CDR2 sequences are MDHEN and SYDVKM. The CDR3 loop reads CASSPGQRSYGYTF. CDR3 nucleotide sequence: TGTGCCAGCAGCCCCGGACAGCGCAGTTATGGCTACACCTTC.

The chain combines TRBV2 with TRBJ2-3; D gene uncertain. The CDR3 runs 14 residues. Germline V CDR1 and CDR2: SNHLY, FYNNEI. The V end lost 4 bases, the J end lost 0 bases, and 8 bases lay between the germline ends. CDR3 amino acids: CASSARLSTDTQYF. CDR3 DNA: TGTGCCAGCAGTGCCCGGTTGAGCACAGATACGCAGTATTTT.

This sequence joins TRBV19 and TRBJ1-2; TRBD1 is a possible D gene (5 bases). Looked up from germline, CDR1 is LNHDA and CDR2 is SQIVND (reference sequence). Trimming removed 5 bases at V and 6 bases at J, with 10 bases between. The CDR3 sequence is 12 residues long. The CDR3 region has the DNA TGTGCCAGTAGTTGGAGGGGAGATGGCTACACCTTC. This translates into CASSWRGDGYTF.

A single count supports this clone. CDR3: CASRAGTHNEKLFF. In nucleotides, the CDR3 is TGTGCCAGCAGGGCCGGGACCCATAATGAAAAACTGTTTTTT. V and J are TRBV28 and TRBJ1-4; tentative D call: TRBD1 (5 bases). With 6 bases removed from V and 4 bases from J, the gap between germline ends came to 12 bases. The CDR3 length is 14 residues. Germline V gene lookup returns CDR1 MDHEN and CDR2 SYDVKM.

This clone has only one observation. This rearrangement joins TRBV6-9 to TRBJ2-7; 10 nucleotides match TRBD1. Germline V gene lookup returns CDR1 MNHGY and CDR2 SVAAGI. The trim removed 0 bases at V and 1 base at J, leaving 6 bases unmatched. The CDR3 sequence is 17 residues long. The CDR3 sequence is CASSYSNRDRGSYEQYF. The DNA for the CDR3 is TGTGCCAGCAGTTATTCGAACCGGGACAGGGGTTCCTACGAGCAGTACTTC.

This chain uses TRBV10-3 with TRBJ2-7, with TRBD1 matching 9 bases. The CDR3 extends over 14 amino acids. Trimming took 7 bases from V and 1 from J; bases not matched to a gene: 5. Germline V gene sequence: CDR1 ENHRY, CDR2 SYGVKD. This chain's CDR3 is CAIKLGQGSYEQYF. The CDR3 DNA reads TGTGCCATCAAGTTGGGACAGGGTTCCTACGAGCAGTACTTC.

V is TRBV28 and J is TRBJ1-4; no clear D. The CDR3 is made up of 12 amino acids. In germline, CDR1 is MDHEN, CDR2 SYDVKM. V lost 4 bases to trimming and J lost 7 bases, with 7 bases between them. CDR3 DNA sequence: TGTGCCAGCAGTTCCGCCATTGAAAAACTGTTTTTT. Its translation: CASSSAIEKLFF.

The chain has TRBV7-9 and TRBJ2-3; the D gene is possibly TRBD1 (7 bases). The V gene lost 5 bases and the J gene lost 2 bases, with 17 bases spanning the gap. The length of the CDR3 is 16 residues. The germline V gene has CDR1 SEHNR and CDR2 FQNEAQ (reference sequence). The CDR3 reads CASSPRRGHDTDTQYF. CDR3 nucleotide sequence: TGTGCCAGCAGCCCCCGGAGGGGGCACGACACAGATACGCAGTATTTT.

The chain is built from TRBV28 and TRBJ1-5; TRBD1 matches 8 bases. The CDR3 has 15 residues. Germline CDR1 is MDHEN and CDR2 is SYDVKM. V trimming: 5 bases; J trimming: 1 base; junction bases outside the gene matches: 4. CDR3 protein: CASSRTGTSNQPQHF. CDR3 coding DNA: TGTGCCAGCAGTCGGACAGGGACGAGCAATCAGCCCCAGCATTTT.

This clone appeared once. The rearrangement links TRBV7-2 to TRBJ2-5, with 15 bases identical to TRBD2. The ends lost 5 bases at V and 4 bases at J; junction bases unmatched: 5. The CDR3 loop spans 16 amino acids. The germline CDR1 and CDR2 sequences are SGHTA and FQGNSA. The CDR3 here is CASSPGTSGRRETQYF. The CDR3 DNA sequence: TGTGCCAGCAGCCCTGGGACTAGCGGGAGGCGAGAGACCCAGTACTTC.

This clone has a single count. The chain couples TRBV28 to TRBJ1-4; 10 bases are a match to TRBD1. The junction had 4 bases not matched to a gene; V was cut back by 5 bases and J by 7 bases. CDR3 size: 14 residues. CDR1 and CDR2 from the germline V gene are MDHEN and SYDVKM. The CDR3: CASSLRTGGEKLFF. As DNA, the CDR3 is TGTGCCAGCAGTCTACGGACAGGGGGTGAAAAACTGTTTTTT.

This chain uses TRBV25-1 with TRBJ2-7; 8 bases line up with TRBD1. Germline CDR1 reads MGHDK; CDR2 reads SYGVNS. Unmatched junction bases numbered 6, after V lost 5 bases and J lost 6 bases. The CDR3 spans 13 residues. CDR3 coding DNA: TGTGCCAGCAGTAAGACAGGGGCCGGCGAGCAGTACTTC. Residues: CASSKTGAGEQYF.

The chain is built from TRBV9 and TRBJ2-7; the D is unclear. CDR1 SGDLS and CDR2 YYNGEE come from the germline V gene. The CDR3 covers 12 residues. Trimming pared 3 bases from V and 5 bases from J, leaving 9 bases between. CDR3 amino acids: CASSGPRHEQYF. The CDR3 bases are TGTGCCAGCAGCGGCCCGCGCCACGAGCAGTACTTC.

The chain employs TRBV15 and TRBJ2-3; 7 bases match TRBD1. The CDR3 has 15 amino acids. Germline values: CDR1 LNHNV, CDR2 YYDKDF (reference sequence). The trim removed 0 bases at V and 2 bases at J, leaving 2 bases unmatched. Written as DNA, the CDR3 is TGTGCCACCAGCAGAGAAAGGGGGCCCACAGATACGCAGTATTTT. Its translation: CATSRERGPTDTQYF.